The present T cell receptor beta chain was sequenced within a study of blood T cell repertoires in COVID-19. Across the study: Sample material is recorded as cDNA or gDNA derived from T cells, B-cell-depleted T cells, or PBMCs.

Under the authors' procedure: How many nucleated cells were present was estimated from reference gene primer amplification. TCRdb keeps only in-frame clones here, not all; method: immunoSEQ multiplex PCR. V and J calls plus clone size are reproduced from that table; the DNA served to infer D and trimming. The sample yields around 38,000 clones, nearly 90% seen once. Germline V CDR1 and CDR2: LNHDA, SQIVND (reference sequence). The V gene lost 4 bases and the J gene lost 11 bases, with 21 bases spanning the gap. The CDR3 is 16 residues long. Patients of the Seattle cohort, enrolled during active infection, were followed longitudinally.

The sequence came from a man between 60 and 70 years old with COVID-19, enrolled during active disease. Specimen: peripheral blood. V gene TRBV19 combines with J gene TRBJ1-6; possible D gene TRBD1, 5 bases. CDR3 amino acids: CASSTSGTAGGAPLHF. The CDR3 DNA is TGTGCCAGTAGTACCTCCGGGACCGCGGGAGGAGCACCCCTCCACTTT. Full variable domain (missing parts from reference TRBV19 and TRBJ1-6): DGGITQSPKYLFRKEGQNVTLSCEQNLNHDAMYWYRQDPGQGLRLIYYSQIVNDFQKGDIAEGYSVSREKKESFPLTVTSAQKNPTAFYLCASSTSGTAGGAPLHFGNGTRLTVT.